This TCR beta chain came from a study of metastatic and nonmetastatic thyroid tumors. Every patient was untreated before thyroid surgery. With MiXCR, TCRdb reprocessed the PCR reads. The repertoire holds approximately 15,000 clones, 24% seen once, with roughly 8% in the top ten. Trimming removed 3 bases from V and 6 bases from J, with 14 bases in between. Germline V gives CDR1 SEHNR, CDR2 FQNEAQ (reference sequence). The CDR3 is made up of 14 amino acids. This clone was counted ten times or more. The rearrangement links TRBV7-9 to TRBJ1-2, with D unresolved. Sample: tumor tissue. This TCR derives from a female donor with papillary thyroid cancer or a benign thyroid nodule (not recorded which). Some clones in this sample may be carry-over from other donors' samples. The CDR3 sequence is CASSFGGSEHGYTF. DNA of the CDR3: TGTGCCAGCAGCTTTGGAGGGTCGGAGCATGGCTACACCTTC.